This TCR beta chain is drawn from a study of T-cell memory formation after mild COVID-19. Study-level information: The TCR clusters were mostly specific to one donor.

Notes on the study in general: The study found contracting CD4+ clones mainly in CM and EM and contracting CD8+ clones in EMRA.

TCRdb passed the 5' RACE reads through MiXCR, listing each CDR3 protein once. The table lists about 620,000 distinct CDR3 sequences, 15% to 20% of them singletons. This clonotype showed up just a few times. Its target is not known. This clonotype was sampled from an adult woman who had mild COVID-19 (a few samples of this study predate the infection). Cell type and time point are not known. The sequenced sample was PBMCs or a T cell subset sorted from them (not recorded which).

CDR3 protein: CASSPSLLAGRNEQFF. DNA for the CDR3: TGTGCCAGCAGCCCCTCCCTCCTCGCGGGGAGAAATGAGCAGTTCTTC. The chain carries TRBV9 and TRBJ2-1, with D perhaps TRBD2 (6 bases). The V end was cut by 4 bases, the J end by 7 bases, with 21 bases between. The CDR3 is 16 residues long. Germline CDR1 SGDLS, CDR2 YYNGEE. Variable domain in full (rest from reference TRBV9 and TRBJ2-1): DSGVTQTPKHLITATGQRVTLRCSPRSGDLSVYWYQQSLDQGLQFLIQYYNGEERAKGNILERFSAQQFPDLHSELNLSSLELGDSALYFCASSPSLLAGRNEQFFGPGTRLTVL.